Here is one T cell receptor beta chain with its context. The cohort comprised adults aged 18 to 89 years residing in 24 US areas. Assignments of participants to cohorts depended upon their own reported clinical history. The data derive from a study of blood T cell repertoires in COVID-19. For the study at large: Sites in the United States, Italy and Spain provided acute and convalescent COVID-19 samples.

In the authors' workflow: Estimates of nucleated cell counts were drawn from the amplification of reference gene primers. Clones were sequenced by immunoSEQ multiplex PCR, and TCRdb holds only the in-frame ones, with some missing. That table furnishes V, J and clone size, whereas the DNA furnished D and trimming. The sample includes fewer than 450,000 clones, nearly 90% of them seen just once. Specimen: PBMCs or T cells enriched from blood (not recorded which). This sequence originates from a woman aged 40 to 50 with acute COVID-19.

CDR3 loop: CASSPGPEYEQYF. In nucleotides, the CDR3 is TGTGCCAGCAGCCCGGGTCCAGAATACGAGCAGTACTTC. The V gene is TRBV11-3, the J gene TRBJ2-7; no definite D call. The length of the CDR3 is 13 residues. Germline loops: CDR1 SGHNT, CDR2 YENEEA. The V gene lost 5 bases and the J gene lost 4 bases, with 12 bases spanning the gap.